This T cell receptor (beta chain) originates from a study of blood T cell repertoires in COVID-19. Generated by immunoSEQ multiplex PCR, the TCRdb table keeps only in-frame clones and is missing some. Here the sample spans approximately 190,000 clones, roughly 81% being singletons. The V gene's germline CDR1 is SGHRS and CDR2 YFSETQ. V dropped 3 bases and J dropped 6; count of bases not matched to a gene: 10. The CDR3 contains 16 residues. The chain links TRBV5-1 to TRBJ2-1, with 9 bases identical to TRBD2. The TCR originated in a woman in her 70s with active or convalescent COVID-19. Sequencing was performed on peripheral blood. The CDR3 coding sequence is TGCGCCAGCAGCTCCTACTCGGGACTAGCAGGCAATGAGCAGTTCTTC. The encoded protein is CASSSYSGLAGNEQFF.